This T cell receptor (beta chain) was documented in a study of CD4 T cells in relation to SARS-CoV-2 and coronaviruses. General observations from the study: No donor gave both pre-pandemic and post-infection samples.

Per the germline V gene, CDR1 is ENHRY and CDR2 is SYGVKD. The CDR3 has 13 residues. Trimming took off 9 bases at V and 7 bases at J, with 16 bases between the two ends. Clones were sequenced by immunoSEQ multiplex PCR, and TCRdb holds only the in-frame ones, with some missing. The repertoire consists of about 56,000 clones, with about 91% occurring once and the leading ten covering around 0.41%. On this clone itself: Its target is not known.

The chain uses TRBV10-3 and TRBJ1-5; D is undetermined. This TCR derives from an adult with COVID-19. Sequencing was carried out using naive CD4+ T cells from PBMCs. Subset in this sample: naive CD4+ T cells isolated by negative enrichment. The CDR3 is CAIKDGYGQPQHF. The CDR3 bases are TGTGCCATAAAGGACGGGTACGGGCAGCCCCAGCATTTT.